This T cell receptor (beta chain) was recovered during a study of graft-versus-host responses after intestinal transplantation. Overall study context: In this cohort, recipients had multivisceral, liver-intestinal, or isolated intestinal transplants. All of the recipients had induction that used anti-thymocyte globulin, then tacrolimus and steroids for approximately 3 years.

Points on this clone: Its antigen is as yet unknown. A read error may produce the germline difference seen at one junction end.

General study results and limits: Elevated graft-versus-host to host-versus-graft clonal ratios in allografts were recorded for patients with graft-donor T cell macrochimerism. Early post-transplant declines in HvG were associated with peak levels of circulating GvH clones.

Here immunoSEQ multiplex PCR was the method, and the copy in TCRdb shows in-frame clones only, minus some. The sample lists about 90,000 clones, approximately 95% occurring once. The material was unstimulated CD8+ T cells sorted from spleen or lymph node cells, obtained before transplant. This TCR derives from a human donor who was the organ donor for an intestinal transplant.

Here the CDR3 DNA reads TGTGCCACCGCCTCGGCGGGCGCAGAAAACACTCAGTACTTC. This encodes CATASAGAENTQYF. The V gene is TRBV15, the J gene TRBJ2-4; tentative D call: TRBD2 (5 bases). The CDR3 totals 14 residues. Germline loops: CDR1 LNHNV, CDR2 YYDKDF (reference sequence).